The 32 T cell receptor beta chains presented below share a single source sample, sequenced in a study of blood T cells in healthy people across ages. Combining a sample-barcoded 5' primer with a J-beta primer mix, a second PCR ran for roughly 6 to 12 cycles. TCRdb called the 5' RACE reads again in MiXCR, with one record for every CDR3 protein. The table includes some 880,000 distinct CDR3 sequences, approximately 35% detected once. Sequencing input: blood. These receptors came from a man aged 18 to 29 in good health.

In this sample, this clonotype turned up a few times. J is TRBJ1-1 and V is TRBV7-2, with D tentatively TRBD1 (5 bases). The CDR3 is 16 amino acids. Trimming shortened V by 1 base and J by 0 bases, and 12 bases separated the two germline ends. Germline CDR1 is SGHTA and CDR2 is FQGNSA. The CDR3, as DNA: TGTGCCAGCAGCTTAGGTCTCGGGGGAATGAACACTGAAGCTTTCTTT. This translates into CASSLGLGGMNTEAFF.

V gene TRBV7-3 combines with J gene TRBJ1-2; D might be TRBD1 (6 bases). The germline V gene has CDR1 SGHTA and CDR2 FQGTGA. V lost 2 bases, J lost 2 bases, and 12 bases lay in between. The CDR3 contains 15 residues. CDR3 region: CASSLEGTLNYGYTF. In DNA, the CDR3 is TGTGCCAGCAGCTTAGAAGGGACACTGAACTATGGCTACACCTTC.

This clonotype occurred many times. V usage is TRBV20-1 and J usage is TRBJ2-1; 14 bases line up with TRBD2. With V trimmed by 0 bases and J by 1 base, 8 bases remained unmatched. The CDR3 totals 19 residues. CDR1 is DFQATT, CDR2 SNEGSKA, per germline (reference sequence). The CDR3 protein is CSARDAGTSGGQSYNEQFF. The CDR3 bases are TGCAGTGCTAGAGATGCAGGGACTAGCGGGGGCCAATCCTACAATGAGCAGTTCTTC.

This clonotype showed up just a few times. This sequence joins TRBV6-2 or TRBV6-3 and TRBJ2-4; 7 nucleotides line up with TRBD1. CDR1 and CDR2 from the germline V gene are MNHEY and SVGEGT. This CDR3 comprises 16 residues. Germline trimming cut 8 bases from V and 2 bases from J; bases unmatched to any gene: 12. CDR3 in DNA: TGTGCCAGCCGCCAACAGGGGACCGGAACCAAAAACATTCAGTACTTC. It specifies CASRQQGTGTKNIQYF.

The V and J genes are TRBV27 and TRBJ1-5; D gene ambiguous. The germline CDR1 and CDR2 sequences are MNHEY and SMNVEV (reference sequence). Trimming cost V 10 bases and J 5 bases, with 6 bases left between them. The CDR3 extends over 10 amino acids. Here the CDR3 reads CANTDQPQHF. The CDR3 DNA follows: TGTGCCAACACGGATCAGCCCCAGCATTTT.

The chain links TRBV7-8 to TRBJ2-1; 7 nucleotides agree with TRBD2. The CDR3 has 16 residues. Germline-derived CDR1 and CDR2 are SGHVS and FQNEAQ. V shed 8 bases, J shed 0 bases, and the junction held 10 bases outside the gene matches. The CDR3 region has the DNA TGTGCCAGCTCGGGGCGGGGGACCCGCTCCTACAATGAGCAGTTCTTC. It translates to CASSGRGTRSYNEQFF. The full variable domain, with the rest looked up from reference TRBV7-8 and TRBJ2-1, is GAGVSQSPRYKVAKRGQDVALRCDPISGHVSLFWYQQALGQGPEFLTYFQNEAQLDKSGLPSDRFFAERPEGSVSTLKIQRTQQEDSAVYLCASSGRGTRSYNEQFFGPGTRLTVL.

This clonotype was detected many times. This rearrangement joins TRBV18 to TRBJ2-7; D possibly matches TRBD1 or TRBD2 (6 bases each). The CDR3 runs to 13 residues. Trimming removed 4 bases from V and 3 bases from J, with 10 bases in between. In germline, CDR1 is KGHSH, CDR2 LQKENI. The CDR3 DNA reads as TGTGCCAGCTCACGGGGGGACATCTACGAGCAGTACTTC. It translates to CASSRGDIYEQYF.

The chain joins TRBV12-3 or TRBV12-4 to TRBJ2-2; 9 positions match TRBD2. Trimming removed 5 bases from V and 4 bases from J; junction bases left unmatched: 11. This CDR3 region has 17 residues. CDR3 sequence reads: CASSPRGGGAGTGELFF. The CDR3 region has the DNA TGTGCCAGCAGTCCCCGTGGCGGGGGGGCGGGCACCGGGGAGCTGTTTTTT.

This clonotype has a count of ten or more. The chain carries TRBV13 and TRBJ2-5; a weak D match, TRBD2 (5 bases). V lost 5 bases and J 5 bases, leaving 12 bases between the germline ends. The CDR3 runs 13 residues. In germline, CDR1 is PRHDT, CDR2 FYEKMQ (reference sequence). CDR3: CASSLRGYETQYF. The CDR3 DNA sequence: TGTGCCAGCAGCCTCCGAGGGTATGAGACCCAGTACTTC. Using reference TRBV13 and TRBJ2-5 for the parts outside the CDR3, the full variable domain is AAGVIQSPRHLIKEKRETATLKCYPIPRHDTVYWYQQGPGQDPQFLISFYEKMQSDKGSIPDRFSAQQFSDYHSELNMSSLELGDSALYFCASSLRGYETQYFGPGTRLLVL.

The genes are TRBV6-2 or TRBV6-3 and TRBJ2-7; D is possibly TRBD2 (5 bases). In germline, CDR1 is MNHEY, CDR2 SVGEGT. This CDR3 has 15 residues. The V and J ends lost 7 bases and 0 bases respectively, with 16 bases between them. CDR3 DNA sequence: TGTGCCAGCACCGTCGGGAAAACGTACTCCTACGAGCAGTACTTC. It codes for CASTVGKTYSYEQYF.

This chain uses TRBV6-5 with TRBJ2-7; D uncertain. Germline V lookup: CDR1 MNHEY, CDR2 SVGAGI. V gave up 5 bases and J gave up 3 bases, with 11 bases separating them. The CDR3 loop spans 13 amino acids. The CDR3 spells CASSPRLDYEQYF. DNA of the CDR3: TGTGCCAGCAGTCCCCGGCTCGACTACGAGCAGTACTTC.

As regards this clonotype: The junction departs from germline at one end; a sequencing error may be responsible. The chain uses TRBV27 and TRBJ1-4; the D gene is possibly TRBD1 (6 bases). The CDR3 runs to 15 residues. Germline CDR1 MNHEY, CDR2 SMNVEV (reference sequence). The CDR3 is CASSQQGGGNGKLFF. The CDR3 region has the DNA TGTGCCAGCAGTCAACAGGGAGGGGGTAATGGAAAACTGTTTTTT.

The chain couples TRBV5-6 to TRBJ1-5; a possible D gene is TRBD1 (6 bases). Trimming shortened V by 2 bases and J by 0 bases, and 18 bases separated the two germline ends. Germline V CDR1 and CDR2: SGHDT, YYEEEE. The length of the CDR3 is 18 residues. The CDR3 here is CASSFRQGHRYSNQPQHF. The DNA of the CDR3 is TGTGCCAGCAGCTTTCGTCAGGGACACAGATATAGCAATCAGCCCCAGCATTTT.

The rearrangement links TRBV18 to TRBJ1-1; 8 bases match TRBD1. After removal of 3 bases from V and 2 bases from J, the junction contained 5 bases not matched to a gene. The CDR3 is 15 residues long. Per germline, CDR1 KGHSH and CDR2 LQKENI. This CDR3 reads CASSPVDRVNTEAFF. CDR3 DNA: TGTGCCAGCTCACCGGTGGACAGGGTCAACACTGAAGCTTTCTTT.

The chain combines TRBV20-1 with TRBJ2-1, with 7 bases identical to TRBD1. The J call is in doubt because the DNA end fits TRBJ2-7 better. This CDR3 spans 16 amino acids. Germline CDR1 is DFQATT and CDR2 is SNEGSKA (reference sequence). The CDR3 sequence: CSARDPGTESYNEQYF. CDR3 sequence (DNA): TGCAGTGCTAGAGATCCCGGGACAGAGTCCTACAATGAGCAGTACTTC.

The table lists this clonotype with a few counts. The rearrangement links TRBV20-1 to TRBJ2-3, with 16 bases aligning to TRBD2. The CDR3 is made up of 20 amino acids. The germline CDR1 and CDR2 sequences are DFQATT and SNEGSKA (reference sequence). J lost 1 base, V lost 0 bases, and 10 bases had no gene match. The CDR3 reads CSARDRGLAGGNVGTDTQYF. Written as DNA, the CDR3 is TGCAGTGCTAGAGATCGGGGACTAGCGGGGGGGAATGTGGGCACAGATACGCAGTATTTT.

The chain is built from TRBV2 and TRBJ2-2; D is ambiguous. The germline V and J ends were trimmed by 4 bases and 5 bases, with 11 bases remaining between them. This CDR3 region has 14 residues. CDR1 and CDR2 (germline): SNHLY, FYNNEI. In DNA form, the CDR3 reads TGTGCCAGCAGTGGAGACTCTCATACCGGGGAGCTGTTTTTT. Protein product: CASSGDSHTGELFF.

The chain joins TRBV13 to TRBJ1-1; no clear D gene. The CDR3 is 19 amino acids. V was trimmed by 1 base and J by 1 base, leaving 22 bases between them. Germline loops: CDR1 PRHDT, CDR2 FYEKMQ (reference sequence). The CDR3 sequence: CASSLDVTGWRIQNTEAFF. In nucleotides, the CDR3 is TGTGCCAGCAGCTTAGACGTTACTGGTTGGAGGATACAGAACACTGAAGCTTTCTTT.

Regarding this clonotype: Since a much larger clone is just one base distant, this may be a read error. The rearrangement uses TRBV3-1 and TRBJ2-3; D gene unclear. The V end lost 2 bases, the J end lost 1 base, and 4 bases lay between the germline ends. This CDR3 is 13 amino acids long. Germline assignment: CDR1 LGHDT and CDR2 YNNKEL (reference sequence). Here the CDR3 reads CASSQLRTDTQYF. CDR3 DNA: TGTGCCAGCAGCCAACTACGCACAGATACGCAGTATTTT.

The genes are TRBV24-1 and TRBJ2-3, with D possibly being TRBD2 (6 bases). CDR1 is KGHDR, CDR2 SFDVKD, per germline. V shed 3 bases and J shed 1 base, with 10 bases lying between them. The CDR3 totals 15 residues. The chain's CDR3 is CATSDVGTRTDTQYF. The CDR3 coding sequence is TGTGCCACCAGTGATGTGGGGACTCGCACAGATACGCAGTATTTT.

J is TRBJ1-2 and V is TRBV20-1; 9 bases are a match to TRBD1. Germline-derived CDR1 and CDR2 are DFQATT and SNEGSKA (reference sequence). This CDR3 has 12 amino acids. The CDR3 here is CASGTGRAGYTF. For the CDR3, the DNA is TGCGCCTCCGGGACAGGGAGGGCTGGCTACACCTTC.

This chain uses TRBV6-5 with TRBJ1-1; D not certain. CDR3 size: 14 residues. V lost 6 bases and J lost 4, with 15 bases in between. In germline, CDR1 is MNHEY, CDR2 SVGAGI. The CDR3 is CASSSGKQSTEAFF. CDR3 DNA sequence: TGTGCCAGCAGCTCTGGGAAACAGAGCACTGAAGCTTTCTTT.

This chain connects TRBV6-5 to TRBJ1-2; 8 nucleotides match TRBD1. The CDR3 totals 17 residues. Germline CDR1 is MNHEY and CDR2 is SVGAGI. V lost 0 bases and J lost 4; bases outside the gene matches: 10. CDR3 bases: TGTGCCAGCAGTTACTCCCCGGGACAGGCGAGGACCTATGGCTACACCTTC. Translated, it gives CASSYSPGQARTYGYTF.

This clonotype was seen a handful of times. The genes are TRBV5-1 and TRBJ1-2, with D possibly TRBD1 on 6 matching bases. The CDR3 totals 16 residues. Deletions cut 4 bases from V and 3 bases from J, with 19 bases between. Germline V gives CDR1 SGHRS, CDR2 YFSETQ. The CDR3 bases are TGCGCCAGCAGCCCCATACACCGGACAGCCGACTATGGCTACACCTTC. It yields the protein CASSPIHRTADYGYTF.

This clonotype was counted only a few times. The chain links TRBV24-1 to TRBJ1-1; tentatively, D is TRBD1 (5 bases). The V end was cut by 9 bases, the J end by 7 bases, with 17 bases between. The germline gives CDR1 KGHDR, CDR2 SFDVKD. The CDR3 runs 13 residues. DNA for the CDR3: TGTGCCACCGCCGGGACGGCTTCGGGTGAAGCTTTCTTT. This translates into CATAGTASGEAFF.

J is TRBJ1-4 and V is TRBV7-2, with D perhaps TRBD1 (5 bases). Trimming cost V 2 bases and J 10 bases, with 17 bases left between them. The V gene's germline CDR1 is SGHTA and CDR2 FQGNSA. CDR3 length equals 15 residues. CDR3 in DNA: TGTGCCAGCAGCTTATTCGGGGGGGAAATGGGAAAACTGTTTTTT. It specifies CASSLFGGEMGKLFF.

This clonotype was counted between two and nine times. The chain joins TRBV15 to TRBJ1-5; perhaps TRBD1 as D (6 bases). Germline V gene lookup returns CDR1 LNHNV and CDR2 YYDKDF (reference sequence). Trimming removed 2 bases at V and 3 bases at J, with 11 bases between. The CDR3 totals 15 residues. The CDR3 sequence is CATSRIQGSNQPQHF. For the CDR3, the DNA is TGTGCCACCAGCAGAATACAGGGCTCCAATCAGCCCCAGCATTTT.

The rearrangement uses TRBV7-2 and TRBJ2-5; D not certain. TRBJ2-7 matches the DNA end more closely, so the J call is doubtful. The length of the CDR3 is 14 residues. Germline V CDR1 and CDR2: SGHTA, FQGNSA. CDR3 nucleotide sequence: TGTGCCAGCAGCTTACTAGGTATCAGGAACGAGCAGTACTTC. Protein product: CASSLLGIRNEQYF.

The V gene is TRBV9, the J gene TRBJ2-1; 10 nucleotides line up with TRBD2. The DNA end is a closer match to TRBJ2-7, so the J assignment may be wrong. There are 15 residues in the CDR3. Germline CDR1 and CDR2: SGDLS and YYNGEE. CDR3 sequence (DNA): TGTGCCAGCAGCGGGACTAGCGGCTCCTACAAGGAGCAGTACTTC. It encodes CASSGTSGSYKEQYF.

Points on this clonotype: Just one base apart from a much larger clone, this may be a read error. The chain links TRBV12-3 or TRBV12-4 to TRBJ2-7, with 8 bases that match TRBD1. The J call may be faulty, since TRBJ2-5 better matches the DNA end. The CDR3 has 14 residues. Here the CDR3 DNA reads TGTGCCAGCAGTTCGGGACAGGAGGAAGGGACCCAGTACTTC. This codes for CASSSGQEEGTQYF.

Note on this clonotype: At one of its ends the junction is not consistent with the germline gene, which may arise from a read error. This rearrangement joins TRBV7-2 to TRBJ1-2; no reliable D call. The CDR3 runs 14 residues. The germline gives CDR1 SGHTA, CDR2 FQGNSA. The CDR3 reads CASSVAIQAGGYTF. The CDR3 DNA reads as TGTGCCAGCAGCGTAGCGATTCAGGCGGGTGGCTACACCTTC. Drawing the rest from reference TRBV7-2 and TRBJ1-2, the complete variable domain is GAGVSQSPSNKVTEKGKDVELRCDPISGHTALYWYRQSLGQGLEFLIYFQGNSAPDKSGLPSDRFSAERTGGSVSTLTIQRTQQEDSAVYLCASSVAIQAGGYTFGSGTRLTVV.

Here the CDR3 reads CASSLAGVGYGYTF. The CDR3 DNA is TGTGCCAGCAGCTTGGCCGGGGTGGGCTATGGCTACACCTTC. V is TRBV7-2 and J is TRBJ1-2; D call uncertain. Deletions cut 3 bases from V and 4 bases from J, with 12 bases between. CDR1 and CDR2 from the germline V gene are SGHTA and FQGNSA. This CDR3 is 14 amino acids long.